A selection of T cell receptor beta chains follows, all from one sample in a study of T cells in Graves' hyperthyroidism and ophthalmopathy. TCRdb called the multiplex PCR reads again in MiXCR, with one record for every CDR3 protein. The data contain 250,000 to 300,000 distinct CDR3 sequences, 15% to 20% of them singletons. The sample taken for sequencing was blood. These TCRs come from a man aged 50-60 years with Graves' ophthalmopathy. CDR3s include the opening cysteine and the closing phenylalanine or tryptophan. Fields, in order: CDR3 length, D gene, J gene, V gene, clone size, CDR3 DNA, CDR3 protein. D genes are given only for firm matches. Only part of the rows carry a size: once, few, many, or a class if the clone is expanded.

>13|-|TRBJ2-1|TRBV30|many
TGTGCCTGGAGTGTACTACAGGGATATGAGCAGTTCTTC
CAWSVLQGYEQFF
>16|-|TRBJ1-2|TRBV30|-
TGTGCCTGGAGTCCGACAGCCGGGTTCCTAAACTATGGCTACACCTTC
CAWSPTAGFLNYGYTF
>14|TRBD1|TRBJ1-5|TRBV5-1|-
TGCGCCAGCAGCTTACGACAGGGGGATCAGCCCCAGCATTTT
CASSLRQGDQPQHF
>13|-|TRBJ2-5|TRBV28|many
TGTGCCAGCAGTTCAAACCGGCAAGAGACCCAGTACTTC
CASSSNRQETQYF
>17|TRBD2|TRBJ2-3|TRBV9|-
TGTGCCAGCAGCGTCGCGGGAGGGCCTACGATGGCAGATACGCAGTATTTT
CASSVAGGPTMADTQYF
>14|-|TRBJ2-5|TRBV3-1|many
TGTGCCAGCAGCGGGGACAACCAGCAAGAGACCCAGTACTTC
CASSGDNQQETQYF
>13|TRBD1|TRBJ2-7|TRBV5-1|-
TGCGCCAGCAGCTCAACAGGGGCCTACGAGCAGTACTTC
CASSSTGAYEQYF
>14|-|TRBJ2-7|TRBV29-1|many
TGCAGCGCCAAGGTGGCGGAGAGCTCCTACGAGCAGTACTTC
CSAKVAESSYEQYF
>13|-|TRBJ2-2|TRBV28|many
TGTGCCAGCAGTTACAAAACCACCGGGGAGCTGTTTTTT
CASSYKTTGELFF
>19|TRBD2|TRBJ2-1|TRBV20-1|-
TGCAGTGCTAGAGATCCCCTTTTACTAGCGGGCCTCTCCTACAATGAGCAGTTCTTC
CSARDPLLLAGLSYNEQFF
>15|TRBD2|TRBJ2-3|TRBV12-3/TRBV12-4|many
TGTGCCAGCAGAACAACTAGCGGGAGAGCAGATACGCAGTATTTT
CASRTTSGRADTQYF
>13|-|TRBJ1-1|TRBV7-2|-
TGTGCCAGCAGCTCGCAGTTAGACACTGAAGCTTTCTTT
CASSSQLDTEAFF
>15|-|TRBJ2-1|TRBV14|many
TGTGCCAGCAGCCCCCAGGGGCTAGTCTCCCATGAGCAGTTCTTC
CASSPQGLVSHEQFF
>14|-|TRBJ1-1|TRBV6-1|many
TGTGCCAGCAGTGGGTGGACGGTGAACACTGAAGCTTTCTTT
CASSGWTVNTEAFF
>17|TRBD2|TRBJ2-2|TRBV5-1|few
TGCGCCAGCAGCTTGGGGGCTAGCGGGATGAACACCGGGGAGCTGTTTTTT
CASSLGASGMNTGELFF